This T cell receptor beta chain was sequenced during a study of blood T cell repertoires in COVID-19. Study as a whole: Acute and convalescent COVID-19 samples came from the United States, Italy and Spain.

Losses at the gene ends were 3 bases for V and 5 bases for J; bases not matched to a gene: 8. Per germline, CDR1 MDHEN and CDR2 SYDVKM. This CDR3 region has 16 residues. Study processing details: Nucleated cell counts were estimated from reference gene primer amplification. Method: immunoSEQ multiplex PCR; TCRdb's copy keeps in-frame clones and lacks some. V and J calls and clone size follow that table, whereas D and trimming were derived from the DNA. This sample has 350,000 to 400,000 clones, with around nine tenths found just once. The V call is TRBV28, the J call TRBJ2-5; 11 positions agree with TRBD2. This TCR came from a woman aged 25 to 39 who had recovered from COVID-19. The specimen was PBMCs or T cells enriched from blood (not recorded which). This chain's CDR3 is CASSFVGTSGGETQYF. The CDR3, as DNA: TGTGCCAGCAGTTTTGTAGGGACTAGCGGCGGGGAGACCCAGTACTTC. Together with reference TRBV28 and TRBJ2-5, the CDR3 gives the full variable domain: DVKVTQSSRYLVKRTGEKVFLECVQDMDHENMFWYRQDPGLGLRLIYFSYDVKMKEKGDIPEGYSVSREKKERFSLILESASTNQTSMYLCASSFVGTSGGETQYFGPGTRLLVL.